The 10 T cell receptor beta chains listed next were all sequenced from one sample in a study of blood T cells in healthy people across ages. The second PCR ran roughly 7 to 11 cycles with a sample-barcoded 5' primer and J-beta primers. TCRdb analysed the 5' RACE reads with MiXCR anew, one entry per CDR3 protein. Of 450,000 to 600,000 distinct CDR3 sequences listed, around a quarter were seen once; the top ten hold approximately 4%. The data also belong to a second study, concerning T cells of mothers and their children.

Input material: blood. The receptors derive from a boy under 10 years old in good health.

This chain uses TRBV7-9 with TRBJ2-1; 11 bases match TRBD1. Trimming cost V 5 bases and J 8 bases; bases outside gene matches: 8. This CDR3 spans 15 amino acids. The germline CDR1 and CDR2 sequences are SEHNR and FQNEAQ (reference sequence). The CDR3 coding sequence is TGTGCCAGCAGCATGGGACAGGGGGTCAGGGATGAGCAGTTCTTC. It is translated as CASSMGQGVRDEQFF.

V is TRBV12-5 and J is TRBJ2-3; a weak D match, TRBD1 (6 bases). CDR1 LGHNT and CDR2 FRNRAP come from the germline V gene. Trimming removed 11 bases at V and 2 bases at J, with 20 bases between. The CDR3 loop spans 15 amino acids. The DNA of the CDR3 is TGTGCTGGGTCCTCCGGACAGTCATTCACAGATACGCAGTATTTT. Residues: CAGSSGQSFTDTQYF.

This clonotype was counted only a few times. The V call is TRBV4-3, the J call TRBJ1-5, with TRBD1 identical over 8 bases. Germline V gene data show CDR1 as LGHNA and CDR2 as YSLEER. J gave up 5 bases and V 3 bases, and 9 bases lay outside the gene matches. This CDR3 spans 16 amino acids. The CDR3 DNA sequence: TGCGCCAGCAGCCAGAGCATGGCAGGGGGCCATCAGCCCCAGCATTTT. Encoded protein: CASSQSMAGGHQPQHF.

The J gene is TRBJ2-5, the V gene TRBV20-1; 10 bases are a match to TRBD2. This CDR3 has 14 amino acids. The germline V gene has CDR1 DFQATT and CDR2 SNEGSKA (reference sequence). V shed 3 bases, J shed 5 bases, and the junction held 6 bases outside the gene matches. CDR3 protein: CSASPGTSDETQYF. DNA of the CDR3: TGCAGTGCTAGTCCCGGGACTAGCGATGAGACCCAGTACTTC.

This chain links TRBV27 with TRBJ1-2; D perhaps matches TRBD1 (5 bases). V was cut by 6 bases and J by 5 bases, with 16 bases left in between. Germline V CDR1 and CDR2: MNHEY, SMNVEV (reference sequence). The CDR3 consists of 14 residues. The CDR3 DNA reads as TGTGCCAGCAGGGCCTCTGCGGGGGGGTATGGCTACACCTTC. Amino acids: CASRASAGGYGYTF.

This clonotype was seen more than once but under ten times. The chain joins TRBV11-2 to TRBJ2-5; either TRBD1 or TRBD2 may supply D (6 bases each). The J call is doubtful: the DNA matches TRBJ2-7 better. CDR1 and CDR2 (germline): SGHAT, FQNNGV. The length of the CDR3 is 17 residues. The CDR3 is CASSPPRGGGLSYEQYF. DNA for the CDR3: TGTGCCAGCAGCCCCCCCAGGGGTGGAGGGCTATCCTACGAGCAGTACTTC.

About this clonotype: The junction departs from germline at one end; a sequencing error may be responsible. V usage is TRBV9 and J usage is TRBJ2-5, with 9 bases aligning to TRBD1. The CDR3 length is 15 residues. CDR1 and CDR2 (germline): SGDLS, YYNGEE. The DNA for the CDR3 is TGTGCCAGCAGCTCAATCCCGGGACAGGGCTATGAGCAGTGCTTC. Protein sequence: CASSSIPGQGYEQCF.

The chain uses TRBV6-2 or TRBV6-3 and TRBJ2-7, with TRBD2 matching 9 bases. This CDR3 contains 14 residues. CDR1 MNHEY and CDR2 SVGEGT come from the germline V gene. With V trimmed by 4 bases and J by 3 bases, 4 bases remained unmatched. The CDR3 is CASSSDSGGYEQYF. The CDR3 DNA is TGTGCCAGCAGTTCGGATAGCGGGGGCTACGAGCAGTACTTC.

A few counts support this clonotype. The chain couples TRBV6-1 to TRBJ2-1; TRBD2 matches at 7 bases. The CDR3 covers 14 residues. V lost 8 bases and J lost 0; bases outside the gene matches: 4. CDR1 is MNHNS and CDR2 is SASEGT in the germline V gene. DNA for the CDR3: TGTGCCAGCGCACGGGACTACTCCTACAATGAGCAGTTCTTC. Its protein is CASARDYSYNEQFF.

A few counts support this clonotype. J is TRBJ1-1 and V is TRBV5-1; D possibly corresponds to TRBD1 (6 bases). The CDR3 covers 13 residues. V lost 6 bases and J lost 6, with 15 bases in between. From germline, CDR1 is SGHRS and CDR2 YFSETQ. The CDR3 here is CASKVTGAPEAFF. CDR3 nucleotide sequence: TGCGCCAGCAAGGTAACGGGGGCCCCTGAAGCTTTCTTT. Full variable domain (missing parts from reference TRBV5-1 and TRBJ1-1): KAGVTQTPRYLIKTRGQQVTLSCSPISGHRSVSWYQQTPGQGLQFLFEYFSETQRNKGNFPGRFSGRQFSNSRSEMNVSTLELGDSALYLCASKVTGAPEAFFGQGTRLTVV.